The 11 T cell receptor beta chains listed next were all sequenced from one sample in a study of T cell repertoires in cytomegalovirus infection. TCRdb reprocessed the reads with MiXCR, giving one entry per CDR3 protein. The sample has roughly 340,000 distinct CDR3 sequences, 25% to 30% seen once. The antigens of these receptors remain unknown. Material: cultured PBMCs, obtained from culture after CMV antigen stimulation. These receptors all stem from a human donor in good health (CMV status not recorded). Some clones in this sample may be carry-over from other donors' samples.

The chain has TRBV7-9 and TRBJ1-2; D remains unclear. V lost 4 bases and J 4 bases, leaving 10 bases between the germline ends. This CDR3 region has 13 residues. Per germline, CDR1 SEHNR and CDR2 FQNEAQ (reference sequence). The CDR3 reads CASSSGSRYGYTF. For the CDR3, the DNA is TGTGCCAGCAGCTCGGGAAGCCGCTATGGCTACACCTTC. The complete variable domain, with remaining parts taken from reference TRBV7-9 and TRBJ1-2, reads DTGVSQNPRHKITKRGQNVTFRCDPISEHNRLYWYRQTLGQGPEFLTYFQNEAQLEKSRLLSDRFSAERPKGSFSTLEIQRTEQGDSAMYLCASSSGSRYGYTFGSGTRLTVV.

This clonotype has just a few counts. The chain has TRBV11-2 and TRBJ2-2; TRBD2 agrees at 11 bases. After removal of 5 bases from V and 2 bases from J, the junction contained 7 bases not matched to a gene. The CDR3 consists of 17 residues. Germline-derived CDR1 and CDR2 are SGHAT and FQNNGV. CDR3 protein: CASSHFSGRENTGELFF. CDR3 nucleotides: TGTGCCAGCAGCCACTTTAGCGGGAGGGAAAACACCGGGGAGCTGTTTTTT.

The V call is TRBV5-1, the J call TRBJ1-2; 11 nucleotides line up with TRBD1. Germline V lookup: CDR1 SGHRS, CDR2 YFSETQ. V was clipped by 0 bases and J by 7 bases; unmatched bases: 2. There are 14 residues in the CDR3. In nucleotides, the CDR3 is TGCGCCAGCAGCTTGGGGACAGGGGGCAGTGGCTACACCTTC. Its translation: CASSLGTGGSGYTF. Full variable domain (outside the CDR3, taken from reference TRBV5-1 and TRBJ1-2): KAGVTQTPRYLIKTRGQQVTLSCSPISGHRSVSWYQQTPGQGLQFLFEYFSETQRNKGNFPGRFSGRQFSNSRSEMNVSTLELGDSALYLCASSLGTGGSGYTFGSGTRLTVV.

This rearrangement joins TRBV18 to TRBJ1-1, with 7 bases identical to TRBD1. The CDR3 extends over 19 amino acids. Germline V gene lookup returns CDR1 KGHSH and CDR2 LQKENI. Trimming cost V 3 bases and J 0 bases; bases outside gene matches: 16. The CDR3 reads CASSPQGGRVGFMNTEAFF. Written as DNA, the CDR3 is TGTGCCAGCTCACCGCAGGGGGGCAGGGTTGGTTTCATGAACACTGAAGCTTTCTTT.

V gene TRBV7-2 combines with J gene TRBJ2-7; D not certain. V was clipped by 4 bases and J by 0 bases, with 4 bases between them. This CDR3 is built from 12 residues. The V gene's germline CDR1 is SGHTA and CDR2 FQGNSA. CDR3 coding DNA: TGTGCCAGCAGCTCAAACTCCTACGAGCAGTACTTC. Translating gives CASSSNSYEQYF. The full variable domain, with the rest looked up from reference TRBV7-2 and TRBJ2-7, is GAGVSQSPSNKVTEKGKDVELRCDPISGHTALYWYRQSLGQGLEFLIYFQGNSAPDKSGLPSDRFSAERTGGSVSTLTIQRTQQEDSAVYLCASSSNSYEQYFGPGTRLTVT.

CDR3 DNA: TGCGCCAGCAGCCATCCGACAGGGGATCCCAAAAACATTCAGTACTTC. Protein: CASSHPTGDPKNIQYF. This chain joins TRBV4-1 and TRBJ2-4; 8 bases align to TRBD1. This CDR3 spans 16 amino acids. Germline V gives CDR1 MGHRA, CDR2 YSYEKL. V was clipped by 3 bases and J by 2 bases; unmatched bases: 6.

V and J are TRBV3-1 and TRBJ2-6; D gene ambiguous. Trimming removed 0 bases at V and 0 bases at J, with 12 bases between. Germline CDR1 reads LGHDT; CDR2 reads YNNKEL (reference sequence). This CDR3 is built from 18 residues. The CDR3 DNA reads as TGTGCCAGCAGCCAAGAGTTGGGCAGACCCTCTGGGGCCAACGTCCTGACTTTC. Its protein is CASSQELGRPSGANVLTF.

Only a few counts were recorded for this clonotype. The chain carries TRBV7-8 and TRBJ2-1; 10 nucleotides line up with TRBD2. The germline CDR1 and CDR2 sequences are SGHVS and FQNEAQ. The junction had 11 bases not matched to a gene; V was cut back by 5 bases and J by 7 bases. This CDR3 spans 16 amino acids. CDR3 sequence: CASSRGTSDMGNEQFF. DNA of the CDR3: TGTGCCAGCAGCAGGGGGACTAGCGACATGGGGAATGAGCAGTTCTTC.

This clonotype turned up a few times. The CDR3 region is CASRLWAGELFF. CDR3 bases: TGTGCCAGCAGATTATGGGCCGGGGAGCTGTTTTTT. The chain recombines TRBV12-3 or TRBV12-4 with TRBJ2-2; D remains ambiguous. The ends were cut back, 6 bases at V and 6 bases at J, with 8 bases in the middle. This CDR3 has 12 residues.

The chain has TRBV7-2 and TRBJ1-2; D is unresolved. V was cut by 0 bases and J by 6 bases, with 8 bases left in between. Germline loops: CDR1 SGHTA, CDR2 FQGNSA. CDR3 size: 13 residues. The DNA of the CDR3 is TGTGCCAGCAGCTTAGCAGCGGTACATGGCTACACCTTC. Residues: CASSLAAVHGYTF.

This clonotype has just one count. V is TRBV20-1 and J is TRBJ1-2; D is unresolved. The CDR3 sequence is 13 residues long. The germline CDR1 and CDR2 sequences are DFQATT and SNEGSKA (reference sequence). Deletions cut 3 bases from V and 5 bases from J, with 13 bases between. This CDR3 reads CSASYPGRYGYTF. Written as DNA, the CDR3 is TGCAGTGCTAGCTACCCGGGCCGGTATGGCTACACCTTC.